This TCR beta chain came from a study of blood T cell repertoires in COVID-19. Study background: Donors in the United States, Italy and Spain gave samples during acute or convalescent COVID-19. The analysed material was cDNA or gDNA that came from T cells, B-cell-depleted T cells, or PBMCs.

In the source study's methods: Amplifying reference gene primers gave estimates of nucleated cell counts. Using immunoSEQ multiplex PCR, the repertoire was profiled, and TCRdb retains in-frame clones only, with some absent. V and J calls and clone size are given by that table; D and trimming were obtained from the DNA. The sample lists some 15,000 clones; 90% were seen once. The germline CDR1 and CDR2 sequences are MNHNS and SASEGT. There are 15 residues in the CDR3. Trimming took 3 bases from V and 3 from J, leaving 14 bases between them. The chain couples TRBV6-1 to TRBJ1-2; no clear D. This TCR was recovered from a human donor in a cohort sampled during active COVID-19. The sample consisted of peripheral blood. For the CDR3, the DNA is TGTGCCAGCAGTGATGCTGCTCGGGGTTACTATGGCTACACCTTC. This translates into CASSDAARGYYGYTF.